What follows are 12 T cell receptor beta chains derived from one specimen sequenced in a study of cytomegalovirus exposure and HLA in healthy donors. Use of 60 Vbeta and 13 Jbeta primers characterized the PCR. Data came from immunoSEQ multiplex PCR; TCRdb stores just in-frame clones and leaves some out. The sample carries around 120,000 clones, approximately 74% recorded once. Sequencing was carried out using PBMCs. All receptors derive from a woman in her forties or fifties in good health and CMV-seropositive.

There are a few counts of this clone. The chain uses TRBV7-2 and TRBJ2-5; TRBD2 matches 11 bases. The CDR3 runs to 17 residues. V lost 5 bases, J lost 5 bases, and 13 bases stayed unmatched. Germline loops: CDR1 SGHTA, CDR2 FQGNSA. This chain's CDR3 is CASSPQSPSGGFETQYF. The CDR3 DNA is TGTGCCAGCAGCCCACAATCCCCTAGCGGGGGGTTTGAGACCCAGTACTTC.

V and J are TRBV7-9 and TRBJ1-4; tentatively, D is TRBD1 (6 bases). The CDR3 runs to 14 residues. Germline CDR1 and CDR2: SEHNR and FQNEAQ (reference sequence). Trimming pared 5 bases from V and 4 bases from J, leaving 11 bases between. The CDR3 nucleotides read TGTGCCAGCAGCCCGACAGGAGATAATGAAAAACTGTTTTTT. Protein: CASSPTGDNEKLFF.

This clone showed up just a few times. The CDR3 bases are TGTGCCAGCAGCTCCAGTGCCTCCGGTGGGCTAACCGGGGAGCTGTTTTTT. This gives the protein CASSSSASGGLTGELFF. This chain connects TRBV7-6 to TRBJ2-2; D gene unclear. CDR3 length: 17 amino acids. V shed 4 bases and J shed 5 bases, with 20 bases lying between them. From germline, CDR1 is SGHVS and CDR2 FNYEAQ.

The rearrangement joins TRBV7-2 to TRBJ2-5; 7 bases are a match to TRBD2. This CDR3 spans 14 amino acids. The V segment lost 3 bases and the J segment 5 bases; nucleotides outside the gene matches: 6. Germline loops: CDR1 SGHTA, CDR2 FQGNSA. Here the CDR3 DNA reads TGTGCCAGCAGCTTTAGCGGGTCTACGGAGACCCAGTACTTC. It codes for CASSFSGSTETQYF.

The J gene is TRBJ1-2, the V gene TRBV6-1, with 8 nucleotides matching TRBD1. Germline CDR1 is MNHNS and CDR2 is SASEGT. The CDR3 has 14 amino acids. V shed 2 bases, J shed 4 bases, and the junction held 3 bases outside the gene matches. The CDR3 DNA reads TGTGCCAGCAGTGAAAGTGGGACAGGCTATGGCTACACCTTC. It is translated as CASSESGTGYGYTF.

V and J are TRBV30 and TRBJ1-5, with TRBD1 as a possible D gene (6 bases). V lost 0 bases to trimming and J lost 0 bases, with 12 bases between them. Germline CDR1 is GTSNPN and CDR2 is SVGIG (reference sequence). The CDR3 totals 16 residues. The CDR3 nucleotides read TGTGCCTGGAGTGTGGTAGGGGGTTCTAGCAATCAGCCCCAGCATTTT. Encoded protein: CAWSVVGGSSNQPQHF. Using reference TRBV30 and TRBJ1-5 for the parts outside the CDR3, the full variable domain is SQTIHQWPATLVQPVGSPLSLECTVEGTSNPNLYWYRQAAGRGLQLLFYSVGIGQISSEVPQNLSASRPQDRQFILSSKKLLLSDSGFYLCAWSVVGGSSNQPQHFGDGTRLSIL.

Notes on this clone: A junction end diverges from the germline sequence, so it may reflect a read error. The chain carries TRBV7-9 and TRBJ2-1; 11 nucleotides line up with TRBD2. The CDR3 is made up of 15 amino acids. Germline V gene lookup returns CDR1 SEHNR and CDR2 FQNEAQ (reference sequence). This chain's CDR3 is CASSVAGGTHNEQFF. CDR3 in DNA: TGTGCCAGCAGCGTAGCGGGAGGGACGCACAATGAGCAGTTCTTC.

The gene calls are TRBV2 and TRBJ2-5; unclear D gene. V was clipped by 3 bases and J by 9 bases, with 14 bases between them. Per the germline V gene, CDR1 is SNHLY and CDR2 is FYNNEI. The CDR3 runs to 13 residues. The CDR3 region has the DNA TGTGCCAGCAGTGACACTCTCCACGTAGCCCAGTACTTC. It is translated as CASSDTLHVAQYF.

This clone was detected a few times. DNA of the CDR3: TGTGCTAGTGGTTTGACGACGACACCCGGCTACACCTTC. It translates to CASGLTTTPGYTF. The chain is built from TRBV12-5 and TRBJ1-2; unclear D gene. Per the germline V gene, CDR1 is LGHNT and CDR2 is FRNRAP. This CDR3 is built from 13 residues. Trimming cost V 2 bases and J 8 bases, with 12 bases left between them.

The chain links TRBV5-4 to TRBJ1-1; perhaps TRBD1 as D (6 bases). CDR3 length: 14 residues. Germline-derived CDR1 and CDR2 are SGHNT and YYREEE (reference sequence). V lost 4 bases and J lost 1, with 11 bases in between. The CDR3 spells CASSPDSPNTEAFF. DNA for the CDR3: TGTGCCAGCAGCCCGGACAGCCCGAACACTGAAGCTTTCTTT. Variable domain in full (rest from reference TRBV5-4 and TRBJ1-1): ETGVTQSPTHLIKTRGQQVTLRCSSQSGHNTVSWYQQALGQGPQFIFQYYREEENGRGNFPPRFSGLQFPNYSSELNVNALELDDSALYLCASSPDSPNTEAFFGQGTRLTVV.

This clone was seen more than once but under ten times. This chain links TRBV19 with TRBJ1-5; D is unclear. The CDR3 covers 16 residues. Germline assignment: CDR1 LNHDA and CDR2 SQIVND (reference sequence). With 9 bases removed from V and 0 bases from J, the gap between germline ends came to 18 bases. The CDR3 loop is CASQVTATDSNQPQHF. The CDR3, as DNA: TGTGCCAGCCAGGTTACGGCGACGGATAGCAATCAGCCCCAGCATTTT.

The chain carries TRBV19 and TRBJ2-3; D remains unclear. The CDR3 has 13 amino acids. Germline V gives CDR1 LNHDA, CDR2 SQIVND (reference sequence). V lost 3 bases and J 4 bases, leaving 8 bases between the germline ends. This chain's CDR3 is CASSISRSDTQYF. CDR3 nucleotide sequence: TGTGCCAGTAGTATCTCTAGGTCAGATACGCAGTATTTT.